The 24 T cell receptor beta chains in this list originate from one sample, sequenced in a study of beta chain features in type 1 diabetes. The isolated RNA, all of it, was reverse transcribed, so expressed TCRB transcripts were what got sequenced. This table comes from immunoSEQ multiplex PCR, and its TCRdb copy is limited to in-frame clones, with some not included. Of over 200,000 clones in the sample, approximately 11% were seen once. Study-level results: When Type 1 diabetes patients were examined, their TCRB CDR3s proved moderately but significantly shorter in all four CD4+ subsets.

No antigen has been identified for these receptors. The sequenced material came from naive CD4+ T cells from blood. The origin of the receptors is a man aged 30 to 45 with type 1 diabetes.

The V gene is TRBV10-3, the J gene TRBJ1-1; 7 bases are shared with TRBD1. Germline V gives CDR1 ENHRY, CDR2 SYGVKD. V shed 5 bases, J shed 7 bases, and the junction held 7 bases outside the gene matches. The length of the CDR3 is 13 residues. The CDR3 is CAISPDRWREAFF. CDR3 nucleotides: TGTGCCATCAGTCCGGACAGGTGGCGTGAAGCTTTCTTT.

This chain joins TRBV9 and TRBJ2-3; 8 bases are shared with TRBD2. There are 16 residues in the CDR3. Germline V lookup: CDR1 SGDLS, CDR2 YYNGEE. V gave up 0 bases and J gave up 3 bases; unmatched junction bases: 6. CDR3 sequence (DNA): TGTGCCAGCAGCGTAGGAGGGACTAGAACGACAGATACGCAGTATTTT. Its protein is CASSVGGTRTTDTQYF. Variable domain in full (rest from reference TRBV9 and TRBJ2-3): DSGVTQTPKHLITATGQRVTLRCSPRSGDLSVYWYQQSLDQGLQFLIQYYNGEERAKGNILERFSAQQFPDLHSELNLSSLELGDSALYFCASSVGGTRTTDTQYFGPGTRLTVL.

This clone was seen more than once but under ten times. The genes are TRBV9 and TRBJ2-3; D unclear. V lost 5 bases and J 0 bases, leaving 13 bases between the germline ends. The CDR3 totals 15 residues. Germline assignment: CDR1 SGDLS and CDR2 YYNGEE. In DNA form, the CDR3 reads TGTGCCAGCAGTGAGGTTGGTCATAGCACAGATACGCAGTATTTT. Translation: CASSEVGHSTDTQYF.

This clone occurred a few times. The rearrangement links TRBV7-9 to TRBJ2-3; 8 bases line up with TRBD2. The CDR3 spans 16 residues. V was clipped by 9 bases and J by 5 bases; unmatched bases: 16. Germline CDR1 and CDR2: SEHNR and FQNEAQ (reference sequence). CDR3 residues: CASNEPSGTRGDTQYF. CDR3 coding DNA: TGTGCCAGTAACGAACCTTCCGGGACTAGGGGAGATACGCAGTATTTT.

J is TRBJ2-5 and V is TRBV7-6, with D maybe TRBD2 (6 bases). Germline values: CDR1 SGHVS, CDR2 FNYEAQ. The CDR3 runs 15 residues. The V end was cut by 1 base, the J end by 5 bases, with 14 bases between. Here the CDR3 DNA reads TGTGCCAGCAGCTTAGTCGGCATCGGAGGGGAGACCCAGTACTTC. Translated, it gives CASSLVGIGGETQYF.

In its sample, this clone was seen a few times. V usage is TRBV7-9 and J usage is TRBJ1-4; the D is unclear. V was clipped by 5 bases and J by 0 bases, with 13 bases between them. The CDR3 runs 16 residues. Germline V gene data show CDR1 as SEHNR and CDR2 as FQNEAQ (reference sequence). CDR3 coding DNA: TGTGCCAGCAGCGTGAGAGAGCCTGCAACTAATGAAAAACTGTTTTTT. Protein: CASSVREPATNEKLFF.

This clone has more than one count but fewer than ten. This chain connects TRBV30 to TRBJ1-5, with D unclear. The length of the CDR3 is 16 residues. From germline, CDR1 is GTSNPN and CDR2 SVGIG (reference sequence). Between the trimmed V and J ends, which lost 0 bases and 3 bases, there was a span of 15 bases. DNA for the CDR3: TGTGCCTGGAGTGTAGGCCACAGCTTATACAATCAGCCCCAGCATTTT. Translating it yields CAWSVGHSLYNQPQHF. The whole variable domain, filled in from reference TRBV30 and TRBJ1-5, reads SQTIHQWPATLVQPVGSPLSLECTVEGTSNPNLYWYRQAAGRGLQLLFYSVGIGQISSEVPQNLSASRPQDRQFILSSKKLLLSDSGFYLCAWSVGHSLYNQPQHFGDGTRLSIL.

This clone has only a few counts. The chain employs TRBV7-9 and TRBJ2-6; D remains unclear. Germline CDR1 reads SEHNR; CDR2 reads FQNEAQ (reference sequence). Trimming left V 5 bases short and J 4 bases short, with 6 bases between. CDR3 size: 13 residues. The chain's CDR3 is CASSTTGANVLTF. CDR3 coding DNA: TGTGCCAGCAGCACCACAGGGGCCAACGTCCTGACTTTC.

This clone was observed a few times. V usage is TRBV4-3 and J usage is TRBJ1-2; perhaps TRBD1 as D (5 bases). CDR1 LGHNA and CDR2 YSLEER come from the germline V gene. The CDR3 is 15 amino acids. Trimming pared 4 bases from V and 8 bases from J, leaving 20 bases between. CDR3 in DNA: TGCGCCAGCAGCCGAACCCTGGGGCTGCTCGGAGGCTACACCTTC. This codes for CASSRTLGLLGGYTF.

This clone was picked up a small number of times. The sample holds other DNA sequences that translate to the same CDR3. The V and J genes are TRBV18 and TRBJ1-1; D unresolved. This CDR3 is 14 amino acids long. The germline CDR1 and CDR2 sequences are KGHSH and LQKENI. Trimming left V 3 bases short and J 0 bases short, with 8 bases between. The CDR3 sequence: CASSPPSLNTEAFF. In nucleotides, the CDR3 is TGTGCCAGCTCACCTCCTAGCCTGAACACTGAAGCTTTCTTT. The variable domain in full, completed from reference TRBV18 and TRBJ1-1, reads NAGVMQNPRHLVRRRGQEARLRCSPMKGHSHVYWYRQLPEEGLKFMVYLQKENIIDESGMPKERFSAEFPKEGPSILRIQQVVRGDSAAYFCASSPPSLNTEAFFGQGTRLTVV.

The chain employs TRBV29-1 and TRBJ2-5; D remains ambiguous. The CDR3 length is 14 residues. The germline V gene has CDR1 SQVTM and CDR2 ANQGSEA. V was clipped by 7 bases and J by 5 bases, with 20 bases between them. The CDR3 nucleotides read TGCAGCGCCTTTAGCATCCTCACCGGGGAGACCCAGTACTTC. Its translation: CSAFSILTGETQYF.

V and J are TRBV11-2 and TRBJ2-5; 8 bases match TRBD2. J was trimmed by 7 bases and V by 0 bases; bases with no gene match: 7. The V gene's germline CDR1 is SGHAT and CDR2 FQNNGV. This CDR3 has 15 residues. This CDR3 reads CASSLERGGLVTQYF. CDR3 sequence (DNA): TGTGCCAGCAGCTTAGAACGGGGGGGCCTCGTGACCCAGTACTTC.

The CDR3 DNA sequence: TGTGCCATCCGTGGACAGCGCAATCAGCCCCAGCATTTT. This encodes CAIRGQRNQPQHF. This chain joins TRBV10-3 and TRBJ1-5, with D maybe TRBD1 (6 bases). This CDR3 comprises 13 residues. Looked up from germline, CDR1 is ENHRY and CDR2 is SYGVKD. Trimming removed 8 bases at V and 2 bases at J, with 10 bases between.

DNA for the CDR3: TGTGCCAGCAGCTACCCTTTCTCCGGGGGGGCCTACAATGAGCAGTTCTTC. This encodes CASSYPFSGGAYNEQFF. This chain joins TRBV28 and TRBJ2-1; 8 nucleotides match TRBD2. The CDR3 extends over 17 amino acids. Trimming at V came to 6 bases and at J to 2 bases, leaving 12 bases not matched to a gene. The germline V gene encodes CDR1 MDHEN and CDR2 SYDVKM.

This clone has more than one count but fewer than ten. The chain is built from TRBV7-9 and TRBJ1-1, with 8 bases lining up with TRBD1. The CDR3 consists of 14 residues. The germline CDR1 and CDR2 sequences are SEHNR and FQNEAQ (reference sequence). V lost 5 bases and J lost 0; bases outside the gene matches: 2. The CDR3 DNA follows: TGTGCCAGCAGCCGACAGGGGCTGAACACTGAAGCTTTCTTT. It is translated as CASSRQGLNTEAFF. The full variable domain, in which reference TRBV7-9 and TRBJ1-1 provide the parts outside the CDR3, is DTGVSQNPRHKITKRGQNVTFRCDPISEHNRLYWYRQTLGQGPEFLTYFQNEAQLEKSRLLSDRFSAERPKGSFSTLEIQRTEQGDSAMYLCASSRQGLNTEAFFGQGTRLTVV.

This chain links TRBV9 with TRBJ1-1, with TRBD1 matching over 8 bases. With 2 bases clipped from V and 6 bases from J, the junction kept 15 bases outside the gene matches. The CDR3 is made up of 17 amino acids. Germline CDR1 and CDR2: SGDLS and YYNGEE. CDR3 protein: CASSVGQATRPFSEAFF. The CDR3 DNA reads as TGTGCCAGCAGCGTGGGACAGGCGACGAGACCCTTTTCTGAAGCTTTCTTT. Supplemented by reference TRBV9 and TRBJ1-1, the full variable domain reads DSGVTQTPKHLITATGQRVTLRCSPRSGDLSVYWYQQSLDQGLQFLIQYYNGEERAKGNILERFSAQQFPDLHSELNLSSLELGDSALYFCASSVGQATRPFSEAFFGQGTRLTVV.

Written as DNA, the CDR3 is TGTGCCAGCAGCCGGGAGGTTGACAATGAGCAGTTCTTC. Its translation: CASSREVDNEQFF. The rearrangement links TRBV6-5 to TRBJ2-1; 7 bases are shared with TRBD2. With V trimmed by 6 bases and J by 5 bases, 4 bases remained unmatched. The V gene's germline CDR1 is MNHEY and CDR2 SVGAGI. This CDR3 spans 13 amino acids.

This rearrangement joins TRBV4-3 to TRBJ2-5, with 12 bases aligning to TRBD2. This CDR3 has 19 amino acids. Germline V lookup: CDR1 LGHNA, CDR2 YSLEER. V dropped 0 bases and J dropped 4; count of bases not matched to a gene: 12. The CDR3 nucleotides are TGCGCCAGCAGCCAAGAATCGGCTAGCGGGGGGGCGACTGGAGAGACCCAGTACTTC. This encodes CASSQESASGGATGETQYF.

The chain recombines TRBV7-9 with TRBJ2-1, with 8 bases identical to TRBD1. The CDR3 contains 15 residues. Trimming at V came to 2 bases and at J to 9 bases, leaving 9 bases not matched to a gene. CDR1 is SEHNR, CDR2 FQNEAQ, per germline (reference sequence). This CDR3 reads CASSLIGQGYGEQFF. CDR3 nucleotides: TGTGCCAGCAGCTTAATAGGACAGGGTTACGGTGAGCAGTTCTTC.

V is TRBV5-1 and J is TRBJ2-7; D unclear. Per germline, CDR1 SGHRS and CDR2 YFSETQ. The V gene lost 0 bases and the J gene lost 3 bases, with 4 bases spanning the gap. This CDR3 is 12 amino acids long. The DNA of the CDR3 is TGCGCCAGCAGCTTGGACAACTACGAGCAGTACTTC. This translates into CASSLDNYEQYF.

The genes are TRBV5-6 and TRBJ1-1; a weak D match, TRBD1 (6 bases). CDR3 length equals 14 residues. The germline V gene encodes CDR1 SGHDT and CDR2 YYEEEE. V lost 6 bases and J lost 0, with 12 bases in between. In nucleotides, the CDR3 is TGTGCCAGCAACGAGGGGGGGATGAACACTGAAGCTTTCTTT. Protein product: CASNEGGMNTEAFF.

This chain joins TRBV27 and TRBJ1-5; D ambiguous. Deletions cut 8 bases from V and 5 bases from J, with 13 bases between. CDR3 size: 13 residues. The germline V gene has CDR1 MNHEY and CDR2 SMNVEV (reference sequence). In DNA form, the CDR3 reads TGTGCCAGCGCCCCGGGGATATATCAGCCCCAGCATTTT. Amino acids: CASAPGIYQPQHF.

This rearrangement joins TRBV6-6 to TRBJ2-5, with 9 nucleotides matching TRBD2. CDR1 MNHNY and CDR2 SVGAGI come from the germline V gene (reference sequence). The CDR3 runs to 14 residues. The V and J ends lost 4 bases and 5 bases, in that order; junction bases with no gene match: 5. DNA for the CDR3: TGTGCCAGCAGTTCTAGCGGGGTTGAGGAGACCCAGTACTTC. Translating gives CASSSSGVEETQYF.

The CDR3 loop reads CASSLTGGSYNEQFF. The DNA of the CDR3 is TGTGCCAGCAGTCTAACAGGGGGCTCCTACAATGAGCAGTTCTTC. The rearrangement uses TRBV5-4 and TRBJ2-1; 8 positions agree with TRBD1. This CDR3 is built from 15 residues. Germline assignment: CDR1 SGHNT and CDR2 YYREEE (reference sequence). V lost 5 bases, J lost 0 bases, and 4 bases stayed unmatched. Together with reference TRBV5-4 and TRBJ2-1, the CDR3 gives the full variable domain: ETGVTQSPTHLIKTRGQQVTLRCSSQSGHNTVSWYQQALGQGPQFIFQYYREEENGRGNFPPRFSGLQFPNYSSELNVNALELDDSALYLCASSLTGGSYNEQFFGPGTRLTVL.